This T cell receptor beta chain is drawn from a study of T cells in women clearing cervical HPV infection. Background on the study: Cases' blood sampling followed lesion detection by median approximately 150 days (90 to 200).

Sequencing used immunoSEQ multiplex PCR; TCRdb keeps in-frame clones, though not all of them. The sample includes 14,000 or so clones. The sequenced sample was blood buffy coat. The TCR was taken from a woman aged 18 to 75 with a cervical HPV16 infection that either progressed to CIN3+ or cleared (not recorded which).

The covered CDR3 bases are TGCAGTGCTAGACAGGAATACGAG. Translation gives CSARQEYE. The whole CDR3 protein reads CSARQEYEQYF. The chain recombines TRBV20-1 with TRBJ2-7; D is ambiguous. The missing CDR3 end, 3 residues past where the read stops, is filled in from the germline J gene. The germline gives CDR1 DFQATT, CDR2 SNEGSKA (reference sequence). There are 11 residues in the CDR3. Trimming took off 2 bases at V and 4 bases at J, with 6 bases between the two ends.